Below, 26 T cell receptor beta chains from the same sample are listed, as sequenced in a study of identical twins. Using its own MiXCR run on the 5' RACE reads, TCRdb lists one record per CDR3 protein. In the table there are under 250,000 distinct CDR3 sequences, 6.5% to 9% of which are singletons. The data were also submitted as part of a second study, on yellow fever vaccine responses in identical twins.

Sequencing used CD8+ T cells sorted from blood. The receptors originated from a woman aged 18-29 years in good health.

This clonotype has at least ten counts. The CDR3 DNA follows: TGTGCCAGCAGTCCGGAGACAGGCTATGGCTACACCTTC. Translated, it gives CASSPETGYGYTF. J is TRBJ1-2 and V is TRBV12-3 or TRBV12-4; possible D gene TRBD1, 6 bases. V dropped 5 bases and J dropped 4 bases, with 11 bases sitting between them. The CDR3 length is 13 residues.

The chain has TRBV12-3 or TRBV12-4 and TRBJ2-1; tentatively, D is TRBD2 (6 bases). V was cut by 6 bases and J by 6 bases, with 21 bases left in between. The CDR3 is 16 amino acids. CDR3 amino acids: CASSPATAGLTNEQFF. The DNA for the CDR3 is TGTGCCAGCAGCCCCGCCACCGCGGGACTTACCAATGAGCAGTTCTTC.

This clonotype was seen a handful of times. The chain is built from TRBV2 and TRBJ2-1; 13 positions match TRBD2. The CDR3 is 13 residues long. V trimming: 6 bases; J trimming: 9 bases; junction bases outside the gene matches: 2. Germline V gives CDR1 SNHLY, CDR2 FYNNEI. The chain's CDR3 is CASRTSGRGEQFF. The CDR3 DNA reads TGTGCCAGCAGAACTAGCGGGAGGGGTGAGCAGTTCTTC.

The V call is TRBV2, the J call TRBJ2-6; 7 bases agree with TRBD1. There are 14 residues in the CDR3. V shed 3 bases, J shed 4 bases, and the junction held 0 bases outside the gene matches. Germline V CDR1 and CDR2: SNHLY, FYNNEI. The CDR3 coding sequence is TGTGCCAGCAGTGAGGACAGGGGGGCCAACGTCCTGACTTTC. This gives the protein CASSEDRGANVLTF.

This clonotype showed up many times. V usage is TRBV20-1 and J usage is TRBJ1-4; D is unclear. This CDR3 is 8 amino acids long. The germline V gene encodes CDR1 DFQATT and CDR2 SNEGSKA (reference sequence). Deletions cut 6 bases from V and 10 bases from J, with 3 bases between. The CDR3 coding sequence is TGCAGTGCGGGAAAACTGTTTTTT. This gives the protein CSAGKLFF.

Many counts were recorded for this clonotype. This sequence joins TRBV29-1 and TRBJ2-2; 7 bases align to TRBD2. Germline values: CDR1 SQVTM, CDR2 ANQGSEA. The V gene end was trimmed by 2 bases and the J gene end by 6 bases; junction bases not matched to a gene: 12. The CDR3 is 16 amino acids. The CDR3 spells CSVELAAWPGAGELFF. In DNA form, the CDR3 reads TGCAGCGTTGAACTAGCGGCCTGGCCTGGGGCCGGGGAGCTGTTTTTT.

This clonotype was picked up a small number of times. This chain joins TRBV25-1 and TRBJ2-2; 7 nucleotides agree with TRBD1. Trimming removed 5 bases from V and 1 base from J; junction bases left unmatched: 1. CDR1 and CDR2 (germline): MGHDK, SYGVNS. The CDR3 contains 14 residues. The CDR3 nucleotides are TGTGCCAGCAGTACAGGGGAGAACACCGGGGAGCTGTTTTTT. It codes for CASSTGENTGELFF. The full variable domain, in which reference TRBV25-1 and TRBJ2-2 provide the parts outside the CDR3, is EADIYQTPRYLVIGTGKKITLECSQTMGHDKMYWYQQDPGMELHLIHYSYGVNSTEKGDLSSESTVSRIRTEHFPLTLESARPSHTSQYLCASSTGENTGELFFGEGSRLTVL.

The sample holds a few counts of this clonotype. The J gene is TRBJ1-3, the V gene TRBV15; tentative D call: TRBD1 (6 bases). Trimming removed 4 bases from V and 4 bases from J, with 20 bases in between. Germline V gene data show CDR1 as LNHNV and CDR2 as YYDKDF (reference sequence). The length of the CDR3 is 17 residues. The CDR3 DNA sequence: TGTGCCACCAGCAACGATCACAGGGTTCTTTACGGAAACACCATATATTTT. This sequence encodes CATSNDHRVLYGNTIYF.

This clonotype was counted a few times. The chain uses TRBV6-1 and TRBJ2-5; the D call may be TRBD1 or TRBD2 (5 bases each). V dropped 5 bases and J dropped 3 bases, with 16 bases sitting between them. This CDR3 is built from 15 residues. Germline V gene data show CDR1 as MNHNS and CDR2 as SASEGT. For the CDR3, the DNA is TGTGCCAGCAGTCAGGCCGGAGGACAAGAAGAGACCCAGTACTTC. It translates to CASSQAGGQEETQYF.

This clonotype was observed many times. The gene calls are TRBV4-1 and TRBJ2-1; 7 bases are shared with TRBD1. J was trimmed by 8 bases and V by 3 bases; bases with no gene match: 10. This CDR3 is 15 amino acids long. Germline V gene sequence: CDR1 MGHRA, CDR2 YSYEKL. The DNA of the CDR3 is TGCGCCAGCAGCCAGAGGGGGCTCCTGGTGCATGAGCAGTTCTTC. Protein product: CASSQRGLLVHEQFF.

This clonotype came up a few times. The rearrangement links TRBV27 to TRBJ2-1, with D unresolved. Per the germline V gene, CDR1 is MNHEY and CDR2 is SMNVEV (reference sequence). CDR3 size: 14 residues. Between the trimmed V and J ends, which lost 5 bases and 5 bases, there was a span of 13 bases. The CDR3 DNA follows: TGTGCCAGCAGTACCCCAATCAATCACAATGAGCAGTTCTTC. Amino acids: CASSTPINHNEQFF.

Worth noting for this clonotype: A junction boundary mismatches the germline segment, possibly from a read error. The V and J genes are TRBV6-1 and TRBJ1-2, with 7 bases matching TRBD1. This CDR3 is built from 10 residues. In germline, CDR1 is MNHNS, CDR2 SASEGT. CDR3 sequence: CASSEGQPIF. The CDR3 DNA sequence: TGTGCCAGCAGTGAGGGACAGCCGATCTTC.

The chain joins TRBV20-1 to TRBJ2-1, with 11 bases fitting TRBD2. Germline trimming cut 5 bases from V and 8 bases from J; bases unmatched to any gene: 11. Germline V gene data show CDR1 as DFQATT and CDR2 as SNEGSKA (reference sequence). The CDR3 totals 15 residues. For the CDR3, the DNA is TGCAGTGCTGCCCTTCGACTAGCGGGAACACATGAGCAGTTCTTC. It codes for CSAALRLAGTHEQFF.

This clonotype came up many times. The chain couples TRBV29-1 to TRBJ2-1; TRBD2 is a possible D gene (5 bases). This CDR3 is 13 amino acids long. The germline gives CDR1 SQVTM, CDR2 ANQGSEA. The V end lost 3 bases, the J end lost 1 base, and 7 bases lay between the germline ends. CDR3 DNA sequence: TGCAGCGTTGATGGACTTTCCTACAATGAGCAGTTCTTC. Residues: CSVDGLSYNEQFF.

This clonotype was seen only a few times. V usage is TRBV7-6 and J usage is TRBJ2-2; perhaps D is TRBD1 or TRBD2 (5 bases each). The CDR3 contains 18 residues. Trimming shortened V by 2 bases and J by 6 bases, and 22 bases separated the two germline ends. CDR1 and CDR2 (germline): SGHVS, FNYEAQ. The CDR3 coding sequence is TGTGCCAGCAGCTTAATCCCGGACACCCGATGGAGGCCCGGGGAGCTGTTTTTT. This gives the protein CASSLIPDTRWRPGELFF.

The chain recombines TRBV3-1 with TRBJ2-3, with D hard to call. From germline, CDR1 is LGHDT and CDR2 YNNKEL (reference sequence). V was shortened by 3 bases and J by 0 bases, with 19 bases between the two germline ends. This CDR3 is built from 18 residues. In DNA, the CDR3 is TGTGCCAGCAGCCATGAAAATTCCGTTTACAGAAGCACAGATACGCAGTATTTT. Protein: CASSHENSVYRSTDTQYF.

This clonotype has just a few counts. The chain employs TRBV29-1 and TRBJ2-1; D might be TRBD2 (5 bases). This CDR3 is built from 14 residues. Trimming took 1 base from V and 7 from J, leaving 14 bases between them. In germline, CDR1 is SQVTM, CDR2 ANQGSEA. CDR3 bases: TGCAGCGTTGAAGCATCAGTCGGCGGGAATGAGCAGTTCTTC. This gives the protein CSVEASVGGNEQFF.

The table lists this clonotype with a few counts. This chain uses TRBV2 with TRBJ2-1; 9 bases line up with TRBD2. CDR3 length equals 15 residues. Trimming removed 4 bases from V and 4 bases from J; junction bases left unmatched: 5. In germline, CDR1 is SNHLY, CDR2 FYNNEI. The CDR3: CASSGVAGAYNEQFF. Here the CDR3 DNA reads TGTGCCAGCAGTGGGGTAGCGGGAGCTTACAATGAGCAGTTCTTC.

The chain joins TRBV2 to TRBJ2-1; no clear D. V dropped 4 bases and J dropped 0 bases, with 10 bases sitting between them. The CDR3 loop spans 15 amino acids. The germline CDR1 and CDR2 sequences are SNHLY and FYNNEI. The CDR3 sequence: CASSVWRNSYNEQFF. The CDR3 DNA follows: TGTGCCAGCAGTGTCTGGAGAAACTCCTACAATGAGCAGTTCTTC.

This clonotype was detected ten times or more. The chain has TRBV5-1 and TRBJ2-1; 7 nucleotides match TRBD2. The germline V gene has CDR1 SGHRS and CDR2 YFSETQ. With V trimmed by 2 bases and J by 4 bases, 9 bases remained unmatched. The CDR3 spans 16 residues. The CDR3 coding sequence is TGCGCCAGCAGCTTTTTAGCGGGCATATTTTACAATGAGCAGTTCTTC. Translation gives CASSFLAGIFYNEQFF.

The chain is built from TRBV20-1 and TRBJ2-2, with 12 bases fitting TRBD2. The germline V gene encodes CDR1 DFQATT and CDR2 SNEGSKA (reference sequence). Trimming cost V 0 bases and J 6 bases; bases outside gene matches: 11. The CDR3 contains 18 residues. CDR3 protein: CSARDTASGGAYSGELFF. In DNA form, the CDR3 reads TGCAGTGCTAGAGATACGGCTAGCGGGGGGGCCTATTCCGGGGAGCTGTTTTTT.

This clonotype was observed many times. CDR3: CSVEGTGQFF. For the CDR3, the DNA is TGCAGCGTTGAAGGGACAGGGCAGTTCTTC. The rearrangement uses TRBV29-1 and TRBJ2-1; 7 bases map to TRBD1. In germline, CDR1 is SQVTM, CDR2 ANQGSEA. The CDR3 consists of 10 residues. The V and J ends lost 1 base and 12 bases, in that order; junction bases with no gene match: 0.

The sample holds a few counts of this clonotype. The gene calls are TRBV7-2 and TRBJ2-5; perhaps TRBD2 as D (5 bases). This CDR3 comprises 14 residues. Germline V gene lookup returns CDR1 SGHTA and CDR2 FQGNSA. V lost 1 base and J lost 5, with 11 bases in between. The CDR3 here is CASSLDLATETQYF. The DNA for the CDR3 is TGTGCCAGCAGCTTAGATTTAGCGACGGAGACCCAGTACTTC.

This clonotype has at least ten counts. V gene TRBV6-4 combines with J gene TRBJ1-2; D is ambiguous. V lost 0 bases and J 6 bases, leaving 14 bases between the germline ends. This CDR3 is 15 amino acids long. CDR1 and CDR2 (germline): MRHNA, SNTAGT. The CDR3 reads CASSDSEVPGDGYTF. As DNA, the CDR3 is TGTGCCAGCAGTGACTCGGAGGTTCCCGGGGATGGCTACACCTTC.

V gene TRBV7-9 combines with J gene TRBJ2-2, with 7 bases lining up with TRBD1. CDR1 is SEHNR, CDR2 FQNEAQ, per germline (reference sequence). The J segment lost 0 bases and the V segment lost 5 bases, leaving 9 bases of the junction unmatched. The CDR3 is 17 amino acids. CDR3 region: CASSPLQGTSNTGELFF. CDR3 bases: TGTGCCAGCAGCCCGCTACAGGGGACCTCGAACACCGGGGAGCTGTTTTTT.

This clonotype was seen many times. The genes are TRBV6-5 and TRBJ1-2; possibly TRBD1 for D (5 bases). V gave up 2 bases and J gave up 4 bases, with 11 bases separating them. Germline CDR1 reads MNHEY; CDR2 reads SVGAGI. This CDR3 contains 14 residues. CDR3: CASSYTLTVYGYTF. CDR3 sequence (DNA): TGTGCCAGCAGTTACACGCTGACAGTCTATGGCTACACCTTC.